This T cell receptor (beta chain) was identified in a study of cytomegalovirus exposure and HLA in healthy donors. General study points: Earlier analysis looked at TCR beta V segments, and most were productive about 87% or about 30% of the time. It has been reported that TCR beta sequences accurately predicted the HLA-A and HLA-B alleles of most subjects.

As concerns this clone: Its specificity is not known. At one boundary the junction diverges from the germline segment, which might be a read error.

CDR3 length: 16 residues. Germline V gene lookup returns CDR1 SEHNR and CDR2 FQNEAQ (reference sequence). PCR used 60 Vbeta primers and 13 Jbeta primers. Here immunoSEQ multiplex PCR was the method, and the copy in TCRdb shows in-frame clones only, minus some. The data show fewer than 85,000 clones, over 60% seen once. The specimen sequenced was PBMCs. This sequence was found in a male donor in good health and CMV-seropositive. V gene TRBV7-9 combines with J gene TRBJ1-5; 8 nucleotides line up with TRBD1. CDR3 sequence: CSSSLGRTGKDQPQHF. CDR3 sequence (DNA): TGTTCCAGCAGCTTAGGCCGGACAGGGAAGGATCAGCCCCAGCATTTT.